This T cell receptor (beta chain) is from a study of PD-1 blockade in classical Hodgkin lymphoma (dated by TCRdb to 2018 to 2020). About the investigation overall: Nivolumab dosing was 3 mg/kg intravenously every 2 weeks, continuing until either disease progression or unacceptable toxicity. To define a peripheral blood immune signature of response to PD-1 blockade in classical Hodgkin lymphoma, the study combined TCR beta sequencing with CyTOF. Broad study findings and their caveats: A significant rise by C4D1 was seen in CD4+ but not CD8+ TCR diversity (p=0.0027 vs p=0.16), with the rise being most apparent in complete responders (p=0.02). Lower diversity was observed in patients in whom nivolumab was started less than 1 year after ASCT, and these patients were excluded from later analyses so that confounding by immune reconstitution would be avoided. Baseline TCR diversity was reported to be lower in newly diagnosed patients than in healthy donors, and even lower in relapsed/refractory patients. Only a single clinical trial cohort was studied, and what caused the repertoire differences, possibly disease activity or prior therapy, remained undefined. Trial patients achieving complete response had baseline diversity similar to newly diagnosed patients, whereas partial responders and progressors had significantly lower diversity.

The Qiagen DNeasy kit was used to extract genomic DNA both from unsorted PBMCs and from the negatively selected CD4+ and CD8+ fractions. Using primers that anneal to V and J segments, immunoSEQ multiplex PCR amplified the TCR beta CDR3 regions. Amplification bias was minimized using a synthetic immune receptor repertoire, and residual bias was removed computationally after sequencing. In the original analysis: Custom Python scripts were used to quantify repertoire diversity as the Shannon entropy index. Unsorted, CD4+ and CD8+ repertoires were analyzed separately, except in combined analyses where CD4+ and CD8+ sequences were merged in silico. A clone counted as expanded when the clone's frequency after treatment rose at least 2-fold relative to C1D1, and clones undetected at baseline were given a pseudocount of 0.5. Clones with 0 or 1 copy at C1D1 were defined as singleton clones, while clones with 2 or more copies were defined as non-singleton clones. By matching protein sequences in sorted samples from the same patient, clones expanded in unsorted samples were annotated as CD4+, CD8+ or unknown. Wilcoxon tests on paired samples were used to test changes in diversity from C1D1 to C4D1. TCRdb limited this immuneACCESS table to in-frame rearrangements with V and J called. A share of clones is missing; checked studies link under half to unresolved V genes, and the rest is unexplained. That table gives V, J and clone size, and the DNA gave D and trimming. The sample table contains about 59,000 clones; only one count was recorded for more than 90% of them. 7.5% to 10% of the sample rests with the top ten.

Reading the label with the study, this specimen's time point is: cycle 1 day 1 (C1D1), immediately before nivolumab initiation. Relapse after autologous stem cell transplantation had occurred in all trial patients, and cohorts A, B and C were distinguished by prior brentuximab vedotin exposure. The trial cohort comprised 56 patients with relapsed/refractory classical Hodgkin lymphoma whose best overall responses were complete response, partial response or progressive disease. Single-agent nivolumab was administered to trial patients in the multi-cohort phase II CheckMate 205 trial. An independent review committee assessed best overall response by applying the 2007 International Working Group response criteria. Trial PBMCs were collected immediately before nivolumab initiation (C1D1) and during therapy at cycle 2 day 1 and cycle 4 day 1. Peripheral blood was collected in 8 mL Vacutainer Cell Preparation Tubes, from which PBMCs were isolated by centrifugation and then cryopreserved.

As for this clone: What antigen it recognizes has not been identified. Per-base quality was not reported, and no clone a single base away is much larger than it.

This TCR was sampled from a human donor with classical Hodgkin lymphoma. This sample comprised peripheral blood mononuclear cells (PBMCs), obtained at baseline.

The nucleotide sequence is given as TGTGCCAGTAGTATGCTTCCGGGACAGGGCTCAGATACGCAGTATTTT. The resulting protein is CASSMLPGQGSDTQYF. The chain joins TRBV19 to TRBJ2-3; 9 bases in the junction line up with TRBD1. Its CDR3 holds 16 amino acids, cysteine through phenylalanine. CDR3 DNA is the only sequence kept; it has 48 bases, read in frame from the first base. Clipping removes 3 bases from V and 4 bases from J, with 8 as the unmatched junction base count. Via the germline V gene (reference sequence), CDR1 is LNHDA and CDR2 SQIVND.